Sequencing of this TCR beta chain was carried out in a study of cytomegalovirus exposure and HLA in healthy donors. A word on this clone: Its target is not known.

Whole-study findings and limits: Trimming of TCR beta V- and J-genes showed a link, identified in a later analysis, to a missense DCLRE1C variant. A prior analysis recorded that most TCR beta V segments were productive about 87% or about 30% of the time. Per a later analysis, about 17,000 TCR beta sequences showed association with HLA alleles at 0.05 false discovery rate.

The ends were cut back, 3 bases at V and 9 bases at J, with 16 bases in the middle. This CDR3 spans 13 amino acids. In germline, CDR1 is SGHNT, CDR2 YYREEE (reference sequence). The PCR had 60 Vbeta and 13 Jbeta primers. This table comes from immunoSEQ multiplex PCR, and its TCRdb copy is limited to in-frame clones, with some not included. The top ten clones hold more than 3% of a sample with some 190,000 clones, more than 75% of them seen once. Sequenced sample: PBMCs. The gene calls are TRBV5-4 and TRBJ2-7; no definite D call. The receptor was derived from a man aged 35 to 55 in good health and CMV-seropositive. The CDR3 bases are TGTGCCAGCAGCTCCGGAGAGCTAACTCGGCAGTACTTC. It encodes CASSSGELTRQYF.